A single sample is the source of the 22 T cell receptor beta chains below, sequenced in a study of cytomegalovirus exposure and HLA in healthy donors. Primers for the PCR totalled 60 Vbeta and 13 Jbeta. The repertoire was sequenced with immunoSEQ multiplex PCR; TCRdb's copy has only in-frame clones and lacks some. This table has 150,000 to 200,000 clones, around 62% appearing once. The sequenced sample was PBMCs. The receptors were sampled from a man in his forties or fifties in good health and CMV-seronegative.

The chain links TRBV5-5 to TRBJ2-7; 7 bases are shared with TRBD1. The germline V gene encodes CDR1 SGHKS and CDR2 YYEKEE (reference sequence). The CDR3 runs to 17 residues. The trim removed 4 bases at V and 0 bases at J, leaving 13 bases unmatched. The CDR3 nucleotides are TGTGCCAGCAGCCCTTTTTCCGGGACAGCGAGCTCCTACGAGCAGTACTTC. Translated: CASSPFSGTASSYEQYF. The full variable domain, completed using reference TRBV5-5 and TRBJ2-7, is DAGVTQSPTHLIKTRGQQVTLRCSPISGHKSVSWYQQVLGQGPQFIFQYYEKEERGRGNFPDRFSARQFPNYSSELNVNALLLGDSALYLCASSPFSGTASSYEQYFGPGTRLTVT.

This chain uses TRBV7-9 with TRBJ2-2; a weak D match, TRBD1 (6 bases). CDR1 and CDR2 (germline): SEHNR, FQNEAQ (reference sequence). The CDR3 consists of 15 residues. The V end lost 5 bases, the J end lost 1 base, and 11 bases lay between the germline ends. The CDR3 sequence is CASSPSDRNTGELFF. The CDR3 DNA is TGTGCCAGCAGCCCTTCGGACAGGAACACCGGGGAGCTGTTTTTT. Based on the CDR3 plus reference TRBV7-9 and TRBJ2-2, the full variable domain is DTGVSQNPRHKITKRGQNVTFRCDPISEHNRLYWYRQTLGQGPEFLTYFQNEAQLEKSRLLSDRFSAERPKGSFSTLEIQRTEQGDSAMYLCASSPSDRNTGELFFGEGSRLTVL.

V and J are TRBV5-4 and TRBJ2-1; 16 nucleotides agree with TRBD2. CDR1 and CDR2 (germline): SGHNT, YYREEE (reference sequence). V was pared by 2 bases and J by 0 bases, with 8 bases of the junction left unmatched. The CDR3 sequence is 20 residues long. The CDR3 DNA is TGTGCCAGCAGCTTTCCGGGACTAGCGGGAGGGCTAAGCTCCTACAATGAGCAGTTCTTC. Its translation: CASSFPGLAGGLSSYNEQFF.

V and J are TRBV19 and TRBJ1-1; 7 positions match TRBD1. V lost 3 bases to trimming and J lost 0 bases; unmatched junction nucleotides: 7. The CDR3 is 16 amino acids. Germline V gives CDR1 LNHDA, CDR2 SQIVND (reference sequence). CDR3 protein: CASSILSQGVNTEAFF. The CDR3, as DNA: TGTGCCAGTAGTATCCTCTCTCAGGGGGTGAACACTGAAGCTTTCTTT.

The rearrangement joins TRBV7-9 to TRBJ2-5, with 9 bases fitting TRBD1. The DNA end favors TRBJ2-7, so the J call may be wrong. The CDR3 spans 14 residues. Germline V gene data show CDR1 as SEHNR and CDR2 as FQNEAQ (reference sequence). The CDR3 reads CASSQGQGHFEQYF. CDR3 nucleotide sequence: TGTGCCAGCAGCCAGGGACAGGGCCATTTCGAGCAGTACTTC.

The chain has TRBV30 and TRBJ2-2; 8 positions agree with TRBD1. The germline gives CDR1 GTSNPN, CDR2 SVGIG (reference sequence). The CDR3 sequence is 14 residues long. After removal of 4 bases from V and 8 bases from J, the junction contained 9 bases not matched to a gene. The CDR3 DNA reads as TGTGCCTGGATTTCAGGGGGCGCGATGGGGGAGCTGTTTTTT. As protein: CAWISGGAMGELFF.

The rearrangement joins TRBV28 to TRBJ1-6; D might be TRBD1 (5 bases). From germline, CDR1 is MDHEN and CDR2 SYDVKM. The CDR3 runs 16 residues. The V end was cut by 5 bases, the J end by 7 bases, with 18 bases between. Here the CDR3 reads CASSLVGDSRNSPLHF. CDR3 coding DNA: TGTGCCAGCAGTCTAGTTGGGGACTCTCGGAATTCACCCCTCCACTTT.

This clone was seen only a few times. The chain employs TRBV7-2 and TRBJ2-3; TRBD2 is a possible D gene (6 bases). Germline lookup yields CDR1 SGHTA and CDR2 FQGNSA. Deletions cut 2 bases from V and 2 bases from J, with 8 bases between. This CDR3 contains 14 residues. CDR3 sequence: CASSLQLATDTQYF. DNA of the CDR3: TGTGCCAGCAGCTTACAACTAGCCACAGATACGCAGTATTTT.

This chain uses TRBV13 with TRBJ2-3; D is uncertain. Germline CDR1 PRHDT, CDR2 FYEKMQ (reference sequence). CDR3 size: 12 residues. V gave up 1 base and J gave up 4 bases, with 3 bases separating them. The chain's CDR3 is CASSLAADTQYF. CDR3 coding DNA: TGTGCCAGCAGCTTAGCCGCAGATACGCAGTATTTT.

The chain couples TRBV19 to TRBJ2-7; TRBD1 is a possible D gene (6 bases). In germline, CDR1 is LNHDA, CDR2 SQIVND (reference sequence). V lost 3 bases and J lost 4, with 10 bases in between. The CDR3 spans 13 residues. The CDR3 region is CASSIDRFYEQYF. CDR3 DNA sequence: TGTGCCAGTAGTATCGACAGGTTTTACGAGCAGTACTTC.

The DNA for the CDR3 is TGTGCCAGCGGGACTACCTACAATGAGCAGTTCTTC. Its translation: CASGTTYNEQFF. This rearrangement joins TRBV6-1 to TRBJ2-1; 7 bases map to TRBD2. The CDR3 spans 12 residues. V shed 8 bases, J shed 2 bases, and the junction held 0 bases outside the gene matches. The germline V gene encodes CDR1 MNHNS and CDR2 SASEGT.

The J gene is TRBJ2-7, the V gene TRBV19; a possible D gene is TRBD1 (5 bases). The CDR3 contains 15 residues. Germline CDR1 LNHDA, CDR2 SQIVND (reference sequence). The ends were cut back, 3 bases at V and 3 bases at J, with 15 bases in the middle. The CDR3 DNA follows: TGTGCCAGTAGTATCGGCAGGGCCCCAATCTACGAGCAGTACTTC. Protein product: CASSIGRAPIYEQYF.

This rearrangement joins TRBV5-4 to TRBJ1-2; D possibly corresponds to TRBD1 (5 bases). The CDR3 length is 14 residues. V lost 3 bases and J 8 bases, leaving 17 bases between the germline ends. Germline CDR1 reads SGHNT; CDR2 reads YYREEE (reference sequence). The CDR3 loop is CASSWTQAGDGYTF. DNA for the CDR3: TGTGCCAGCAGCTGGACCCAGGCGGGGGACGGCTACACCTTC. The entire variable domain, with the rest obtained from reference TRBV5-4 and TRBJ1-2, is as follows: ETGVTQSPTHLIKTRGQQVTLRCSSQSGHNTVSWYQQALGQGPQFIFQYYREEENGRGNFPPRFSGLQFPNYSSELNVNALELDDSALYLCASSWTQAGDGYTFGSGTRLTVV.

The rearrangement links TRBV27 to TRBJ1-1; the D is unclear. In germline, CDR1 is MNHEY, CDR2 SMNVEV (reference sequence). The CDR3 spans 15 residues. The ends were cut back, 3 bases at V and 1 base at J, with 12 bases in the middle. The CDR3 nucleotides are TGTGCCAGCAGTTTTCACCCGCGAGGGAACACTGAAGCTTTCTTT. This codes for CASSFHPRGNTEAFF.

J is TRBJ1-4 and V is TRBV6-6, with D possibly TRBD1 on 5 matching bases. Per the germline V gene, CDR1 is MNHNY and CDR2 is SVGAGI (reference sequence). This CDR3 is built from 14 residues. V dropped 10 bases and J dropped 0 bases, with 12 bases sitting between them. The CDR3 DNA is TGTGCCACCGCCGACAGTGCAACTAATGAAAAACTGTTTTTT. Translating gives CATADSATNEKLFF.

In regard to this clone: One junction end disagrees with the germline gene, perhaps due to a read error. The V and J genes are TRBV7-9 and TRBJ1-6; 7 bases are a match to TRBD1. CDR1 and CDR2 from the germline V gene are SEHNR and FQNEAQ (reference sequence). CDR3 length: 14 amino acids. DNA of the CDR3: TGTTCCAGCAGCTGGGACAGCTTGGGTTCACCCCTCCACTTT. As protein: CSSSWDSLGSPLHF.

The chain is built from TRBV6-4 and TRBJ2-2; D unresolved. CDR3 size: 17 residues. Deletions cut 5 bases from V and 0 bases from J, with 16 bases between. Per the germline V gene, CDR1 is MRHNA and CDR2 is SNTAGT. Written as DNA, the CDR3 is TGTGCCAGCAGTTCCCTCCTGGGCAGTGCGAACACCGGGGAGCTGTTTTTT. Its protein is CASSSLLGSANTGELFF.

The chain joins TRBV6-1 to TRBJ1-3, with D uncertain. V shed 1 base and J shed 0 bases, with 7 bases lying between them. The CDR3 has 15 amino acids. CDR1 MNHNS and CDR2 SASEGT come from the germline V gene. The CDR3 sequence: CASSEVEGSGNTIYF. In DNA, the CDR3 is TGTGCCAGCAGTGAAGTCGAGGGCTCTGGAAACACCATATATTTT.

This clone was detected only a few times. The CDR3 sequence: CAIQASGANVLTF. The CDR3 nucleotides read TGTGCCATACAGGCCTCTGGGGCCAACGTCCTGACTTTC. The rearrangement joins TRBV19 to TRBJ2-6; the D gene is possibly TRBD1 (5 bases). Trimming removed 10 bases at V and 0 bases at J, with 7 bases between. Germline CDR1 LNHDA, CDR2 SQIVND (reference sequence). This CDR3 spans 13 amino acids.

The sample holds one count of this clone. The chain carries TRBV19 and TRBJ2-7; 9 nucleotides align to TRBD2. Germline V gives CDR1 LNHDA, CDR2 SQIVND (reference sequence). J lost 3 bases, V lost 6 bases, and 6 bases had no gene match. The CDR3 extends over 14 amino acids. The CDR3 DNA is TGTGCCAGTAGCCTCGCTAGCGGGATCTACGAGCAGTACTTC. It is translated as CASSLASGIYEQYF.

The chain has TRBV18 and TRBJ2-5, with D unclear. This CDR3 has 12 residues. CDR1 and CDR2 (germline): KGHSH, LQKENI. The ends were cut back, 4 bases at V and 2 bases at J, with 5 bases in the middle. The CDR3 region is CASSRQQETQYF. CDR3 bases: TGTGCCAGCTCACGCCAGCAAGAGACCCAGTACTTC.

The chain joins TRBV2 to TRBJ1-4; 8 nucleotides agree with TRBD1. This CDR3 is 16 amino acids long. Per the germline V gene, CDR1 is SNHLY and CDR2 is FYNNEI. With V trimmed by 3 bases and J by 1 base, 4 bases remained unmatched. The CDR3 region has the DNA TGTGCCAGCAGTGAGGACAGGGTGGGAACTAATGAAAAACTGTTTTTT. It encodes CASSEDRVGTNEKLFF.